This T cell receptor beta chain stems from a study of Ad26.COV2.S vaccination and SARS-CoV-2 variants. The treatment was: 15 to 20 received Ad26.COV2.S at low or high dose, single or two shots; 5 received placebo; per-sample allocation not given. After the first vaccine or placebo injection, samples were drawn on day 63. Here immunoSEQ multiplex PCR was the method, and the copy in TCRdb shows in-frame clones only, minus some. The data show approximately 250,000 clones, roughly nine tenths seen once. The CDR3 runs to 14 residues. The germline V and J ends were trimmed by 5 bases and 1 base, with 14 bases remaining between them. CDR1 is GTSNPN, CDR2 SVGIG, per germline (reference sequence).

The sequences come from peripheral blood, collected in a trial of Ad26.COV2.S vaccine versus placebo. V usage is TRBV30 and J usage is TRBJ1-1, with D uncertain. This receptor was taken from a person aged 18-65 years who received the Ad26.COV2.S COVID-19 vaccine or a placebo. The CDR3 here is CAWYRYPQNTEAFF. The CDR3 DNA reads as TGTGCCTGGTACCGCTACCCCCAGAACACTGAAGCTTTCTTT.